The sequence of this T cell receptor beta chain was determined in a study of shared clonotypes between healthy human individuals. Points from the study as a whole: Collection of samples was limited to blood; tissue repertoires likely differ. Estimated clonotype richness was generally higher in naive than memory subsets. Some naive CD4 clonotypes, approximately 4.5%, turned up in common across a few donors. Though the depth was large, rarefaction showed that sorted-subset sequencing was incomplete.

The CDR3 contains 14 residues. J lost 6 bases, V lost 0 bases, and 6 bases had no gene match. Per germline, CDR1 SGHNT and CDR2 YYREEE (reference sequence). Details on this clone: Its specificity is unknown.

The method was immunoSEQ multiplex PCR; TCRdb's version includes in-frame clones alone and lacks a portion of them. The sample lists about 1,500,000 clones, over 95% seen once, with about 1% in the top ten. The J gene is TRBJ2-7, the V gene TRBV5-4; 7 nucleotides match TRBD1. The material sequenced was naive CD4+ T cells sorted from blood. Subset denoted: CD45RA+ positively selected. The TCR comes from a young man in good health. CDR3: CASSLGGAGGEQYF. As DNA, the CDR3 is TGTGCCAGCAGCTTGGGTGGGGCAGGGGGCGAGCAGTACTTC.